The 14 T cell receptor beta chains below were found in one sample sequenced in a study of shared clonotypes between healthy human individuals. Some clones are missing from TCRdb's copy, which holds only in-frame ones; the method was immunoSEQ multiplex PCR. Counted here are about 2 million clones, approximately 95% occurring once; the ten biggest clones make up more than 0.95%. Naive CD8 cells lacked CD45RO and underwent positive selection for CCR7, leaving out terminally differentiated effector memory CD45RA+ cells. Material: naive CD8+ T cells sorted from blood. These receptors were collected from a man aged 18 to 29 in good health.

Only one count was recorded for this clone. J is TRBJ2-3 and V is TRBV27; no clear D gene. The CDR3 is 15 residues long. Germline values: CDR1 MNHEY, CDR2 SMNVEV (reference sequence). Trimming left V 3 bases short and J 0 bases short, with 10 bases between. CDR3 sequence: CASSFETTSTDTQYF. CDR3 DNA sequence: TGTGCCAGCAGTTTCGAGACGACGAGCACAGATACGCAGTATTTT.

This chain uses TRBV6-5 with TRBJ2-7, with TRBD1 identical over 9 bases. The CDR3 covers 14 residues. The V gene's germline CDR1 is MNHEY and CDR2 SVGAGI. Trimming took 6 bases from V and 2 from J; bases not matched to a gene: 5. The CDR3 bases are TGTGCCAGCAGGGACAGGGGCGATACCTACGAGCAGTACTTC. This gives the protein CASRDRGDTYEQYF.

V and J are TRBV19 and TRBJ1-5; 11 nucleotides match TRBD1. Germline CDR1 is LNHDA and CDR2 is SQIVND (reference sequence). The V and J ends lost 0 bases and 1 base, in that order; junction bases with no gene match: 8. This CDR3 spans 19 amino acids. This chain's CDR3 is CASSIDQGQGALSNQPQHF. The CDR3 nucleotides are TGTGCCAGTAGTATAGATCAAGGACAGGGGGCTTTGAGCAATCAGCCCCAGCATTTT.

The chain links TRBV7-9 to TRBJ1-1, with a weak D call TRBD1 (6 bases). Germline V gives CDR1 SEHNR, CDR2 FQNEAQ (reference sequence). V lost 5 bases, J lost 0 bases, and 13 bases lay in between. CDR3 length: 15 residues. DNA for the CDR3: TGTGCCAGCAGCGGTGGACAGATCATGAACACTGAAGCTTTCTTT. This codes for CASSGGQIMNTEAFF.

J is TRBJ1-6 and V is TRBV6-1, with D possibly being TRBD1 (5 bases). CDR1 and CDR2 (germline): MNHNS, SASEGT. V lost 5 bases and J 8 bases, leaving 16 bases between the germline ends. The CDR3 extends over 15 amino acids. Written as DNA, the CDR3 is TGTGCCAGCAGTCAAAGGGACCTGAGCCATTCACCCCTCCACTTT. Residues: CASSQRDLSHSPLHF.

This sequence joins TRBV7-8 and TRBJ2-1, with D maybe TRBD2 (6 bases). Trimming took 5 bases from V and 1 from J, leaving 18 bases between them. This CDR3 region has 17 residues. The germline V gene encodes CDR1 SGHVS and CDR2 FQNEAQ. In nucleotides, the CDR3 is TGTGCCAGCAGCCCCGGAGACGGGAGAGGATCCTACAATGAGCAGTTCTTC. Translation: CASSPGDGRGSYNEQFF.

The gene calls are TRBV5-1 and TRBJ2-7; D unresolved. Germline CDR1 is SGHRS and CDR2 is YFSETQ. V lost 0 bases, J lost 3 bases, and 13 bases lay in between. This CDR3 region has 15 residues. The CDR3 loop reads CASSLARGPVYEQYF. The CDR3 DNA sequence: TGCGCCAGCAGCTTGGCTCGTGGGCCAGTCTACGAGCAGTACTTC.

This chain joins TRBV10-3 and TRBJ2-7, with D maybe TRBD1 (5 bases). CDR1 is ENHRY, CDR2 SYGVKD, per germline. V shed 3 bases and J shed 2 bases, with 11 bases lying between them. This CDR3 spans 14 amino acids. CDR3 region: CAISEVGAAYEQYF. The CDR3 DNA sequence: TGTGCCATCAGTGAAGTTGGGGCTGCCTACGAGCAGTACTTC.

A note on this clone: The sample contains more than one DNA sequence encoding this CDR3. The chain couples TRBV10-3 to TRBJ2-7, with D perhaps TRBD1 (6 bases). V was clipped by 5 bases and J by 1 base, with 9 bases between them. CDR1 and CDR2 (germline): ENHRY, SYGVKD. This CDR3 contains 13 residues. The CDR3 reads CAISRGGSYEQYF. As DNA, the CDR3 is TGTGCCATCAGTCGAGGGGGATCCTACGAGCAGTACTTC.

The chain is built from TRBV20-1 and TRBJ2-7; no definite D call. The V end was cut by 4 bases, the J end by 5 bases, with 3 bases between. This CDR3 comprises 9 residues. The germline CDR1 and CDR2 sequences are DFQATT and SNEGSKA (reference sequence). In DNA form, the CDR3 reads TGCAGTGCTACTAACGAGCAGTACTTC. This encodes CSATNEQYF.

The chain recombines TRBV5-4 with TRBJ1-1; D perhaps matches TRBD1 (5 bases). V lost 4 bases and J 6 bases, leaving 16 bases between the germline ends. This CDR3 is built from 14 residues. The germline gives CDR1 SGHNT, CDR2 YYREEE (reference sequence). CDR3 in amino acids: CASSHWGGTAEAFF. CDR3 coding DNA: TGTGCCAGCAGCCATTGGGGAGGGACGGCTGAAGCTTTCTTT.

CDR3 sequence: CASSFSGGRYNEQFF. The CDR3 bases are TGTGCCAGCAGTTTTAGCGGGGGACGCTACAATGAGCAGTTCTTC. The chain carries TRBV27 and TRBJ2-1; the match to TRBD2 covers 9 bases. The junction had 3 bases not matched to a gene; V was cut back by 3 bases and J by 3 bases. Germline CDR1 reads MNHEY; CDR2 reads SMNVEV (reference sequence). This CDR3 is built from 15 residues.

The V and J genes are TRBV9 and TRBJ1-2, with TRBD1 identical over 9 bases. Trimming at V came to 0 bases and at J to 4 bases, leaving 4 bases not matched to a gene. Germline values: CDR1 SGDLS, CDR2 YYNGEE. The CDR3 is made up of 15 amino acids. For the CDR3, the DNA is TGTGCCAGCAGCGTAGGGACAGGGGCGGGCTATGGCTACACCTTC. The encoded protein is CASSVGTGAGYGYTF.

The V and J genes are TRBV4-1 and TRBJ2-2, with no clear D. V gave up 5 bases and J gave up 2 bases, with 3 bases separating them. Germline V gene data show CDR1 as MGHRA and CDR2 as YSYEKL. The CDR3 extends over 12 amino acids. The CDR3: CASSENTGELFF. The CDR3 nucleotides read TGCGCCAGCAGCGAAAACACCGGGGAGCTGTTTTTT.